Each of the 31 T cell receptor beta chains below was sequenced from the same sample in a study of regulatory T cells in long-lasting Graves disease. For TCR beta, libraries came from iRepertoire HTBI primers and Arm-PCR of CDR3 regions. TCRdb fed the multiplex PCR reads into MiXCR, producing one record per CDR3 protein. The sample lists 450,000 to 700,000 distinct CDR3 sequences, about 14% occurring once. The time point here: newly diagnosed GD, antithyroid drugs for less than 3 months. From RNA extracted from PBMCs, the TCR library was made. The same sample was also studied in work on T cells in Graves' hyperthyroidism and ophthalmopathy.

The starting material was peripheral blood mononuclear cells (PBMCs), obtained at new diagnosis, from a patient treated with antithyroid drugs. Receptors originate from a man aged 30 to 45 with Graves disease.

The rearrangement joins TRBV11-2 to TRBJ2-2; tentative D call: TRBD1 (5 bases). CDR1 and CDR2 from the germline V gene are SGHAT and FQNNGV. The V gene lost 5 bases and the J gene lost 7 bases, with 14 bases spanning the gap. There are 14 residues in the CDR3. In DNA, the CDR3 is TGTGCCAGCAGCGAAGGATCAGGGTACGGGGAGCTGTTTTTT. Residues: CASSEGSGYGELFF.

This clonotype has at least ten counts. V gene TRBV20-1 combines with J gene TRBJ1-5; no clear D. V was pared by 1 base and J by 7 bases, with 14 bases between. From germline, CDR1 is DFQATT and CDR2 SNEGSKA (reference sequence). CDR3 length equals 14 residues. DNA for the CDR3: TGCAGTGCTAGAGTGGGTGGGTTAGGCCAGCCCCAGCATTTT. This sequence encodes CSARVGGLGQPQHF.

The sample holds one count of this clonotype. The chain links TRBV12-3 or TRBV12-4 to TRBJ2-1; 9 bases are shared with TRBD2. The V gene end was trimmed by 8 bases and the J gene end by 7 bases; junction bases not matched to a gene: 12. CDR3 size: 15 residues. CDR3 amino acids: CASRLAGMGRNEQFF. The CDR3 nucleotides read TGTGCCAGCCGCCTAGCGGGAATGGGAAGGAATGAGCAGTTCTTC.

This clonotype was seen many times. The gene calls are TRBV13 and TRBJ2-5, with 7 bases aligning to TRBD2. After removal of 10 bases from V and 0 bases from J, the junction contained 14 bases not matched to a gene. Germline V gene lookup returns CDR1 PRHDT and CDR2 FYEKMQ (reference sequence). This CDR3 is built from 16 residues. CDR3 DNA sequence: TGTGCCACCCCAAGGGGAGGGAAGGGGTACCAAGAGACCCAGTACTTC. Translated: CATPRGGKGYQETQYF.

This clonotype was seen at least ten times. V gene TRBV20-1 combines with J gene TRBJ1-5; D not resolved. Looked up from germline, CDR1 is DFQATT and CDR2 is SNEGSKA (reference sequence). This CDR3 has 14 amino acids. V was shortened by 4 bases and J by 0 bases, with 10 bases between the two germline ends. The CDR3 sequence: CSAKAAYSNQPQHF. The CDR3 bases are TGCAGTGCTAAGGCAGCCTATAGCAATCAGCCCCAGCATTTT.

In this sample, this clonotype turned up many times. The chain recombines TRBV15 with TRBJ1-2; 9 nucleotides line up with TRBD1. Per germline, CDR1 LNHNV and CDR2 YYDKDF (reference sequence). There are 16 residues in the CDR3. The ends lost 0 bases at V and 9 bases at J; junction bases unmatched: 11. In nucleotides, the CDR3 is TGTGCCACCAGCAGAGAGAGCCCAGTGGACAGGGGAAGCTACACCTTC. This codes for CATSRESPVDRGSYTF.

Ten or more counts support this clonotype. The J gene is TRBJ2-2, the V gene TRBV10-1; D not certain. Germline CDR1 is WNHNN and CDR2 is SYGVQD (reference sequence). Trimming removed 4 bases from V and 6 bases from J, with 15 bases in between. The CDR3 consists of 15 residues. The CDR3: CASSGRRSPAGELFF. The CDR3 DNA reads TGCGCCAGCAGTGGACGTCGTAGCCCCGCCGGGGAGCTGTTTTTT.

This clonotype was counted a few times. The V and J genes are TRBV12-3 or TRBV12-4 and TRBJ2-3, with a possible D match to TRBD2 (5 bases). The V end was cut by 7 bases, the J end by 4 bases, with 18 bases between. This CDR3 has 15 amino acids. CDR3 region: CASTVGSLRPDTQYF. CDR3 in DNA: TGTGCCAGCACTGTGGGGAGCCTAAGGCCAGATACGCAGTATTTT.

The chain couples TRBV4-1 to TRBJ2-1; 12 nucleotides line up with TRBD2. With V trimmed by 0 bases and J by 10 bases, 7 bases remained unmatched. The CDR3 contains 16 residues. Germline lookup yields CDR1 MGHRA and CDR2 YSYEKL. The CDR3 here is CASSQEGTSGLWEQFF. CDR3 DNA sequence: TGCGCCAGCAGCCAAGAAGGGACTAGCGGGTTGTGGGAGCAGTTCTTC.

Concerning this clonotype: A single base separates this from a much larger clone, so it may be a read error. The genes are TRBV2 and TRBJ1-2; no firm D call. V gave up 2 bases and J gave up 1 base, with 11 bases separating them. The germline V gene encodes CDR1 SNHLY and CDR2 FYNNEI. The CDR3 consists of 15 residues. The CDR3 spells CASSEIGVHNYGYTF. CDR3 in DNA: TGTGCCAGCAGTGAAATTGGAGTACATAACTATGGCTACACCTTC. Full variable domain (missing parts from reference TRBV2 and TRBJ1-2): EPEVTQTPSHQVTQMGQEVILRCVPISNHLYFYWYRQILGQKVEFLVSFYNNEISEKSEIFDDQFSVERPDGSNFTLKIRSTKLEDSAMYFCASSEIGVHNYGYTFGSGTRLTVV.

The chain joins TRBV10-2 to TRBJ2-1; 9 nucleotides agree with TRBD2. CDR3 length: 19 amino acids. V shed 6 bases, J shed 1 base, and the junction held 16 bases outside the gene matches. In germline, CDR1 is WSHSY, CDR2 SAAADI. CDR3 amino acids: CASSRPPRASGMSYNEQFF. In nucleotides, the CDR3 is TGCGCCAGCAGCAGACCCCCGCGGGCTAGCGGGATGTCCTACAATGAGCAGTTCTTC.

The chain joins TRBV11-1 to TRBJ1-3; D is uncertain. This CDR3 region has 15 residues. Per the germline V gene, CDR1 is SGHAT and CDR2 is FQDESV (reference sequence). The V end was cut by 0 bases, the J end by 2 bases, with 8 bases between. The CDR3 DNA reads TGTGCCAGCAGCTTAGCAGCTTACCCTGGAAACACCATATATTTT. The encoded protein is CASSLAAYPGNTIYF.

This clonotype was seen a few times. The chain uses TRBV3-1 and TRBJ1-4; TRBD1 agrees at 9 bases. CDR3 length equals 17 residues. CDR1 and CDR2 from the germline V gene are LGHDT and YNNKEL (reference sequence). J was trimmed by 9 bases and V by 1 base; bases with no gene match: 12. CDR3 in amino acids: CASSQASFGTGTQKLFF. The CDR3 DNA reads TGTGCCAGCAGCCAAGCCTCCTTTGGGACAGGGACCCAAAAACTGTTTTTT.

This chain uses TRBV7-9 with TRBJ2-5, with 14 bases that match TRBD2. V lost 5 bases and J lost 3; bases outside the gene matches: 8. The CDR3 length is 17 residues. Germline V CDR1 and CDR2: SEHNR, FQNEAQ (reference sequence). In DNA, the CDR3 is TGTGCCAGCAGCCCTTACCAGGGACTAGCGGGAGAAGAGACCCAGTACTTC. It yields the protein CASSPYQGLAGEETQYF.

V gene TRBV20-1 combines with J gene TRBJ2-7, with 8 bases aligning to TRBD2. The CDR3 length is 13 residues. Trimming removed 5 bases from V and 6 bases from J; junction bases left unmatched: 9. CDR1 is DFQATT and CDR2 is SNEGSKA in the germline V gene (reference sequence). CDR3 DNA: TGCAGTGCTCCTCCGGGACTAGAAGCCGAGCAGTACTTC. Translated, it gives CSAPPGLEAEQYF.

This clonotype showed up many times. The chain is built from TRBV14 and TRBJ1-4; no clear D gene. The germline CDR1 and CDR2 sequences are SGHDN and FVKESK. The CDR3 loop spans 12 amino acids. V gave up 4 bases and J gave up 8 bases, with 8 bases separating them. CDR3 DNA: TGTGCCAGCAGCCCCGGACGGGAAAAACTGTTTTTT. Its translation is CASSPGREKLFF.

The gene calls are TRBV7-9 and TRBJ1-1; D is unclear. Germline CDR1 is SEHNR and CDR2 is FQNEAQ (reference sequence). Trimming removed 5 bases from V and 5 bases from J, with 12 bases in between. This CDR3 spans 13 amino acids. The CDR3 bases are TGTGCCAGCAGCCGGACTCGCGGGACTGAAGCTTTCTTT. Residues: CASSRTRGTEAFF.

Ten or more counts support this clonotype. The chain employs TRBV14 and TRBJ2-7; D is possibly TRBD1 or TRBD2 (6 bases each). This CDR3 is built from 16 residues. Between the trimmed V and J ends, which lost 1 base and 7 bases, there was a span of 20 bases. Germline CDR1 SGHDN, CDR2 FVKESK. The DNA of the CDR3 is TGTGCCAGCAGCCAAGCAGGGGTCCGGGGGCTCCGGGAGCAGTACTTC. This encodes CASSQAGVRGLREQYF.

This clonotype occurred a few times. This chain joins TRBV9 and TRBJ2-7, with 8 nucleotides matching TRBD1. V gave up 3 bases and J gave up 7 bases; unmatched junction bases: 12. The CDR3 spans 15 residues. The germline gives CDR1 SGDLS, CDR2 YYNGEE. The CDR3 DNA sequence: TGTGCCAGCAGCGCCGAACAGGGGGTTGCGACAGAGCAGTACTTC. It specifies CASSAEQGVATEQYF.

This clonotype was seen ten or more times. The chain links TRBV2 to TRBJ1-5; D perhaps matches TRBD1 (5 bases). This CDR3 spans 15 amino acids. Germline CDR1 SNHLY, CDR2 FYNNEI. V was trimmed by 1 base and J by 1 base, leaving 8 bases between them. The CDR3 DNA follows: TGTGCCAGCAGTGAAGAGGGGTTGAGCAATCAGCCCCAGCATTTT. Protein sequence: CASSEEGLSNQPQHF.

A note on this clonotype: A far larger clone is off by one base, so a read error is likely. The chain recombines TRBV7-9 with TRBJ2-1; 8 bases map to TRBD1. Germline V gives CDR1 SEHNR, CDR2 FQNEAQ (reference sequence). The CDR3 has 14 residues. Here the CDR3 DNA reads TGTGCCAGCAGCCCAACAGGGGGGCACAATGGGCAGTTCTTC. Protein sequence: CASSPTGGHNGQFF.

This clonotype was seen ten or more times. DNA for the CDR3: TGTGCCACCGCCCTTACCGGGCCAGAAGCCTCTGGCTACACCTTC. Encoded protein: CATALTGPEASGYTF. The chain combines TRBV12-3 or TRBV12-4 with TRBJ1-2; D remains unclear. The CDR3 runs 15 residues. V gave up 10 bases and J gave up 7 bases, with 25 bases separating them.

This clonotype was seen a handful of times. The CDR3 sequence is CASSLAKNSPLHF. The CDR3 DNA is TGTGCCAGCAGCTTAGCGAAAAATTCACCCCTCCACTTT. The chain couples TRBV11-3 to TRBJ1-6; D not certain. The CDR3 has 13 residues. V lost 1 base to trimming and J lost 7 bases, with 5 bases between them. Germline CDR1 is SGHNT and CDR2 is YENEEA.

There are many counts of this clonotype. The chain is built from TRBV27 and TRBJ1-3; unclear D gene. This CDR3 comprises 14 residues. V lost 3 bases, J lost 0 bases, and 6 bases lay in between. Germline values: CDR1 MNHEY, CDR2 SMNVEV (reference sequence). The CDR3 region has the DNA TGTGCCAGCAGTTTTACGGCCTCTGGAAACACCATATATTTT. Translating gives CASSFTASGNTIYF.

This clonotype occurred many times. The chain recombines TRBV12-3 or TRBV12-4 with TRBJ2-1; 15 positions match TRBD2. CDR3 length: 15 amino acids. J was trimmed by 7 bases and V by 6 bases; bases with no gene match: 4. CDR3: CASRLGTSGRNEQFF. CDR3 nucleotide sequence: TGTGCCAGCAGACTCGGGACTAGCGGGAGGAATGAGCAGTTCTTC.

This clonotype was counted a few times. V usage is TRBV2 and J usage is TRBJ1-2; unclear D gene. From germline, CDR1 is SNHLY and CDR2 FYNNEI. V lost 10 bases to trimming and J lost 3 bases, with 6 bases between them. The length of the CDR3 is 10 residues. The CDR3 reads CAIADYGYTF. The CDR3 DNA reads TGTGCCATCGCGGACTATGGCTACACCTTC. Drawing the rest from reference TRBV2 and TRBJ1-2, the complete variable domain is EPEVTQTPSHQVTQMGQEVILRCVPISNHLYFYWYRQILGQKVEFLVSFYNNEISEKSEIFDDQFSVERPDGSNFTLKIRSTKLEDSAMYFCAIADYGYTFGSGTRLTVV.

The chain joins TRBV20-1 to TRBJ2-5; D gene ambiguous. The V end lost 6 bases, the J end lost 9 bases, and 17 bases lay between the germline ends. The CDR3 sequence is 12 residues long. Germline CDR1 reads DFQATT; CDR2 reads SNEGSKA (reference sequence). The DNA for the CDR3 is TGCAGTGCCTCCCTCTCCTCACCGGCCCAGTACTTC. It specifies CSASLSSPAQYF.

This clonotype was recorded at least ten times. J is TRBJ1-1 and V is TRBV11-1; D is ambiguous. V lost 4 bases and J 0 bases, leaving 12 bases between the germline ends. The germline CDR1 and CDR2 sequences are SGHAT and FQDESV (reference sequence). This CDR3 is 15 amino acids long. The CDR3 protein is CASSSRRQLNTEAFF. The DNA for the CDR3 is TGTGCCAGCAGCTCTCGGCGCCAGCTGAACACTGAAGCTTTCTTT.

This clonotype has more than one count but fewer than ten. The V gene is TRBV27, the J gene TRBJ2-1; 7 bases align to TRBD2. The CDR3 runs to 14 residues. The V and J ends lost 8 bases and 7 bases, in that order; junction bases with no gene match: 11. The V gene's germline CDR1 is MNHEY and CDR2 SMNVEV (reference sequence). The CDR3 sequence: CASWGGSGLNEQFF. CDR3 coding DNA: TGTGCCAGCTGGGGGGGTTCGGGATTGAATGAGCAGTTCTTC.

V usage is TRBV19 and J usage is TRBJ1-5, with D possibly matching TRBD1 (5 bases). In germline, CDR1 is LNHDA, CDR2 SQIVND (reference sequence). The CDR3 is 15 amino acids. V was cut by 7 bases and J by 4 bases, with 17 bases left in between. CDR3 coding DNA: TGTGCCAGTATGTCAAACCCGGGGACTAATCAGCCCCAGCATTTT. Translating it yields CASMSNPGTNQPQHF.

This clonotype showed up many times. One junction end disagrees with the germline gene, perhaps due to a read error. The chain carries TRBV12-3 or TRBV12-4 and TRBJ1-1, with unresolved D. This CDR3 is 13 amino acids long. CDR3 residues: CASSLETNTEAFF. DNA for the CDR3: TGTGCCAGCAGCTTAGAAACGAACACTGAAGCTTTCTTT.